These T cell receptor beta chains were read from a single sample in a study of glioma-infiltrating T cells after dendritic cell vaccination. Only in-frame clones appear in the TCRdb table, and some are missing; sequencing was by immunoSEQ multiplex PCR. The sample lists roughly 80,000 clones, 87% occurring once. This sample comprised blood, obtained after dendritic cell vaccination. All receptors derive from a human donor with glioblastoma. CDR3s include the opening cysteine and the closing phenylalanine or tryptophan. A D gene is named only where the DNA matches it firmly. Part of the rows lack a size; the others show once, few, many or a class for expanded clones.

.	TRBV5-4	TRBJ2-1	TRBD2	TGTGCCAGCAGCTTGAGCGGGGGCATCTACAATGAGCAGTTCTTC	CASSLSGGIYNEQFF
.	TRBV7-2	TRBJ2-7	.	TGTGCCAGCAGCTTAGGAGGTAGGAGTTACGAGCAGTACTTC	CASSLGGRSYEQYF
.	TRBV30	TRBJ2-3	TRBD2	TGTGCCTGGAGTGTAGAGGCGGGAGGTGGAACAGATACGCAGTATTTT	CAWSVEAGGGTDTQYF
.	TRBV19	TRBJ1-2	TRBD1	TGTGCCAGTAGCCCACAGGGGTTCTATGGCTACACCTTC	CASSPQGFYGYTF
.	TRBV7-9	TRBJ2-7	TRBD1	TGTGCCAGCAGTTCCCCGGACAGGGCCTACGAGCAGTACTTC	CASSSPDRAYEQYF
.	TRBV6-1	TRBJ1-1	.	TGTGCCAGCAGTTCAGGCTGGATGAACACTGAAGCTTTCTTT	CASSSGWMNTEAFF
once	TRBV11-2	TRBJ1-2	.	TGTGCCAGCAGCCCCTATCAAGGGGGAATTGGCTACACCTTC	CASSPYQGGIGYTF
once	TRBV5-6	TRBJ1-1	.	TGTGCCAGCAGCTTGGGTCCAGGAACGATCGAAGCTTTCTTT	CASSLGPGTIEAFF
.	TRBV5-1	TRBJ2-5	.	TGCGCCAGCAGCTCCCAGGGGCAAGAGACCCAGTACTTC	CASSSQGQETQYF
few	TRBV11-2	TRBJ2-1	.	TGTGCCAGCAGCACCGATATGGAGGAAATCTCCTACAATGAGCAGTTCTTC	CASSTDMEEISYNEQFF
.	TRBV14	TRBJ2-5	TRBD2	TGTGCCAGCAGCCCACCCCTGACAAGGGGAGGGGAGACCCAGTACTTC	CASSPPLTRGGETQYF
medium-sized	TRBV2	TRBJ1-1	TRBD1	TGTGCCAGCAGTGAATTACCAGGGGGAAACACTGAAGCTTTCTTT	CASSELPGGNTEAFF
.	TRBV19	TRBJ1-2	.	TGTGCCAGTAGTTTCGAGAGTTATGGCTACACCTTC	CASSFESYGYTF
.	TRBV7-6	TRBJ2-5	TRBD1	TGTGCCAGCAGCCGCCCCGGGACAGGGTATGAGACCCAGTACTTC	CASSRPGTGYETQYF
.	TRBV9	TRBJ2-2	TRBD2	TGTGCCAGCAGCGTAAGGGCGGGAGGGCGCGGGGAGCTGTTTTTT	CASSVRAGGRGELFF
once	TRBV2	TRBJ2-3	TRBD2	TGTGCCAGCAGTTACGATAGCGGGGGGGCGACAGATACGCAGTATTTT	CASSYDSGGATDTQYF
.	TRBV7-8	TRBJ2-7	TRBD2	TGTGCCAGCAGCTCCGGGGGGGGCTACAACGAGCAGTACTTC	CASSSGGGYNEQYF
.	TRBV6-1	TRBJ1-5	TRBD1	TGTGCCAGCCGGACAGGGGGCCGAAATCAGCCCCAGCATTTT	CASRTGGRNQPQHF
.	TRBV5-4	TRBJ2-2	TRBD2	TGTGCCAGCAGCTTCGGACTAGCGGGGACCGGGGAGCTGTTTTTT	CASSFGLAGTGELFF
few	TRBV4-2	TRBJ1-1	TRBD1	TGTGCCAGCAGCCAGGAAGGGACAGATCGAGCTTTCTTT	CASSQEGTDRAFF
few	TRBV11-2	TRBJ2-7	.	TGTGCCAGCAGTCCAACAGCGGGCGAGCAGTACTTC	CASSPTAGEQYF
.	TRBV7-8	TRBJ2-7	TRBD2	TGTGCCAGCAGCCTCGCACCGGGACTAGGGTCCTCTAGCTCCTACGAGCAGTACTTC	CASSLAPGLGSSSSYEQYF
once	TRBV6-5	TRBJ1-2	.	TGTGCCAGCAGTTACTCGCCACAGACAGTTTATGGCTACACCTTC	CASSYSPQTVYGYTF
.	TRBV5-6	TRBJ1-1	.	TGTGCCAGCAGCTCTTGGAACACTGAAGCTTTCTTT	CASSSWNTEAFF